Detailed here is one T cell receptor beta chain. Its antigen is not yet known. Base quality data are lacking; no much larger clone is found one base away. The data were obtained in a study of blood T cells in healthy people across ages (dated by TCRdb to about 2015). Turning to the overall study: In model experiments, template switching captured about one uniquely barcoded TCR beta cDNA molecule for every two T cells. Using deep sequencing normalized with unique cDNA molecular identifiers, the study measured how TCR beta repertoire diversity changes with age. To avoid experimental bias, donors of different ages were distributed randomly across sequencing lanes. Donors were grouped into four age groups: young (average approximately 15 years), middle-aged (39), aged (about 59) and long-lived (around 82). Using the same blood draw, the study looked at two additional independent replicas of 1 million unique cDNA reads for two donors, one aged 18 to 30 and the other aged 80 or older. General study outcomes and caveats: A strong correlation was found between observed TCR beta diversity and the percentage of naive T cells measured by flow cytometry. Observed TCR beta diversity per million T cells fell roughly linearly with age, and a significant reduction was already apparent by age roughly 40. Total diversity estimates from one million sequenced T cells were considered lower bounds and underestimates. The long-lived group showed more naive CD4+ T cells, fewer expanded clones and increased TCR diversity than the aged group, suggesting age selection. Because the CMV infection status of the donors was unknown, age-related changes in expanded clonotypes may potentially have been confounded. Conclusive comparison of naive and antigen-experienced compartments was prevented by the profiling of bulk unsorted PBMCs.

Libraries were constructed by 5' RACE. The sample was run on an Illumina HiSeq 2500. The second PCR ran for about 6 to 11 cycles and used a J-beta primer mix along with a sample-barcoded 5' primer. A unique molecular identifier was introduced onto each TCR beta cDNA molecule by a template-switch 5' adaptor carrying 12 random nucleotides. Each sample yielded at least 3 million CDR3-containing paired-end reads. First-strand cDNA was synthesized from all RNA with the Mint cDNA synthesis kit, primed by a TRBC-specific oligonucleotide. Following uracil-DNA glycosylase treatment, a first 18-cycle PCR with universal primers M1SS and BC2_uni_R was performed on all cDNA. On the study's bioinformatics: Normalization of each sample was performed by random selection of 1 million high-quality reads, each carrying a distinct molecular identifier. Reads with shared molecular identifiers were discarded instead of being binned into consensus sequences. CDR3 identification, clonotype clustering and error correction used MiTCR with a Q25 quality threshold and the strictest error-elimination algorithm. A nonparametric unseen species model using Euler transformation provided a lower-bound estimate of total TCR beta diversity. The raw public data were reprocessed by TCRdb itself: fastp quality trimming at Q25, MiXCR clonotype calling, in-frame beta chains only. Entries that share a CDR3 protein sequence are merged under the most common genes and DNA. The V and J calls follow TCRdb's processing rather than the paper's. The sample profile shows some 1.5 million distinct CDR3 sequences; 40% to 45% of them were found once. The ten most abundant clones make up around 4% of the sample.

Donors were 35 to 40 systemically healthy Caucasian individuals from Russia aged 6 to 90 years. Around 9.7 milliliters of peripheral blood were collected from each donor into EDTA-treated Vacutainer tubes. Ficoll-Paque density-gradient centrifugation was used to isolate PBMCs, with at least 7 million per sample. Total RNA was extracted from PBMCs with Trizol reagent, with at least 6 micrograms obtained per sample. For every donor, an aliquot of PBMCs went through flow cytometry to measure the percentages of naive CD45RAhigh/CD27high T cells. Ends trimmed: V by 5 bases, J by 4 bases; bases unmatched to a gene: 8. The CDR3, from cysteine to phenylalanine, totals 15 residues. Just the 45-base CDR3 DNA is kept, in frame starting at base 1.

Sequenced input: blood. The chain is encoded by TRBV12-3 or TRBV12-4 joined to TRBJ2-3; 8 bases in the middle match TRBD1. This sequence originates from a woman aged 18-35 years in good health. CDR3 protein: CASSPRQGSADTQYF. The bases read TGTGCCAGCAGTCCAAGACAGGGGAGCGCAGATACGCAGTATTTT.